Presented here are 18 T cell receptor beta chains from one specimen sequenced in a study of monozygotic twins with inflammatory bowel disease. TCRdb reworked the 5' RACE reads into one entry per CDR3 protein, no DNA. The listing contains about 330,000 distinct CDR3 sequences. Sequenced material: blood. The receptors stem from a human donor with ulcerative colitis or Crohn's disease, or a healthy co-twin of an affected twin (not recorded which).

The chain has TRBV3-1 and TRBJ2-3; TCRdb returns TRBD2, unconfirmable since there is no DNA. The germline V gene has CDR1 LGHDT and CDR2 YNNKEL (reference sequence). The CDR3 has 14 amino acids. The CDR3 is CASTRGVHTDTQYF.

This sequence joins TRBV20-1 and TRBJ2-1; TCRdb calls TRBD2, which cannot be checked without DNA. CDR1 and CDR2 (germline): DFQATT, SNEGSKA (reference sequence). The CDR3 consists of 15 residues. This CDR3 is CSARDPLAGGLEQFF.

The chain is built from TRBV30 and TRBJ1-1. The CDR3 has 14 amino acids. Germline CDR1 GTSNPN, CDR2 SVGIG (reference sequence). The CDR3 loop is CAWREEGSNTEAFF.

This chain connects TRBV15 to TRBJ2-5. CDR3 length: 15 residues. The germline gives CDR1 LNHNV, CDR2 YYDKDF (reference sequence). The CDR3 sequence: CATSRDLGFGETQYF. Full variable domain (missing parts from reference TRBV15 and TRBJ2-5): DAMVIQNPRYQVTQFGKPVTLSCSQTLNHNVMYWYQQKSSQAPKLLFHYYDKDFNNEADTPDNFQSRRPNTSFCFLDIRSPGLGDTAMYLCATSRDLGFGETQYFGPGTRLLVL.

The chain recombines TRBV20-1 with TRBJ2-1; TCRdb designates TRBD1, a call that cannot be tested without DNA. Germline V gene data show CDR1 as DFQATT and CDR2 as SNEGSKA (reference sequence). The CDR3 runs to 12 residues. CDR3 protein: CSARWGRAEQFF.

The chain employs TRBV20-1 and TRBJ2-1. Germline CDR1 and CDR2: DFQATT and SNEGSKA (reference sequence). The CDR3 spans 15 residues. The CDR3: CSAHLLVLGYNEQFF.

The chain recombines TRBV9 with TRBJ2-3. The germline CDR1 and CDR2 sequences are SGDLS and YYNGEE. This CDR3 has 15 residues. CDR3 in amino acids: CASSAWVDSTDTQYF.

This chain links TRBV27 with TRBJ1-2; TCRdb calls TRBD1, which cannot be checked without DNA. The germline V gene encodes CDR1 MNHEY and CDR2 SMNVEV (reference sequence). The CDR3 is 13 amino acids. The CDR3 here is CASSAGAVYGYTF.

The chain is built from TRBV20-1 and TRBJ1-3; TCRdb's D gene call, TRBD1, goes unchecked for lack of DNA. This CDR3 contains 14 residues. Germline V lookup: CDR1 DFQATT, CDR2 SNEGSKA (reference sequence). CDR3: CSARPGTLTNTIYF.

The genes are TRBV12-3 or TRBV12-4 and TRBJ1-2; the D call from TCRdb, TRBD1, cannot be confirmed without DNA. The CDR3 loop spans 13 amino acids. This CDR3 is CASRRTGGYGYTF.

The CDR3 sequence: CASSRGQAETQYF. This rearrangement joins TRBV5-1 to TRBJ2-5; TCRdb gives TRBD1 as the D gene, but with no DNA this cannot be confirmed. CDR1 is SGHRS and CDR2 is YFSETQ in the germline V gene. CDR3 length: 13 residues.

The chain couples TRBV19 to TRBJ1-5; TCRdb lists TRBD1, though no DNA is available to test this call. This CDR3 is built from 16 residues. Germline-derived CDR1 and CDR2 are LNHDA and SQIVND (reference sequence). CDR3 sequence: CASRLPDDRGNQPQHF.

The CDR3: CASSPDPGAKNMQYF. This chain connects TRBV7-3 to TRBJ2-4; as DNA is missing, the TRBD1 call by TCRdb cannot be tested. The CDR3 runs to 15 residues. CDR1 and CDR2 from the germline V gene are SGHTA and FQGTGA. The variable domain in full, with the rest retrieved from reference TRBV7-3 and TRBJ2-4, is GAGVSQTPSNKVTEKGKYVELRCDPISGHTALYWYRQSLGQGPEFLIYFQGTGAADDSGLPNDRFFAVRPEGSVSTLKIQRTERGDSAVYLCASSPDPGAKNMQYFGAGTRLSVL.

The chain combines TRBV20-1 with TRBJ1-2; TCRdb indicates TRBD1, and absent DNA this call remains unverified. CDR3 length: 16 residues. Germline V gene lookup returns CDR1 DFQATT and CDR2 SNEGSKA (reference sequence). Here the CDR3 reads CSANRDRYRANYGYTF.

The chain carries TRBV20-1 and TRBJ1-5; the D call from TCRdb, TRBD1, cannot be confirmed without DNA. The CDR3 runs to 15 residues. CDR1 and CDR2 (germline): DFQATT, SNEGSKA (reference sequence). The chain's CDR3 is CSASMGQFSNQPQHF.

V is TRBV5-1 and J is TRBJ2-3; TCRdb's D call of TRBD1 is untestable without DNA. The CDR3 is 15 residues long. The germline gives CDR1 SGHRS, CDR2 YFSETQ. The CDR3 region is CASSLDQGSTDTQYF. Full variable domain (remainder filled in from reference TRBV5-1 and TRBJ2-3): KAGVTQTPRYLIKTRGQQVTLSCSPISGHRSVSWYQQTPGQGLQFLFEYFSETQRNKGNFPGRFSGRQFSNSRSEMNVSTLELGDSALYLCASSLDQGSTDTQYFGPGTRLTVL.

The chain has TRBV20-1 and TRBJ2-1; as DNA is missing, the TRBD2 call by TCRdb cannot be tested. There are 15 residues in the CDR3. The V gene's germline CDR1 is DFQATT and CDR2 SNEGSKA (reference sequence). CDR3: CSADYLAGAGYEQFF.

CDR3: CSAEIAGALIGTDTQYF. The chain has TRBV20-1 and TRBJ2-3; TCRdb lists TRBD2, though no DNA is available to test this call. The germline CDR1 and CDR2 sequences are DFQATT and SNEGSKA (reference sequence). CDR3 size: 17 residues.